This passage covers 9 T cell receptor beta chains from one sample sequenced in a study of OX40 agonist ivuxolimab in advanced cancers. Only in-frame clones appear in the TCRdb table, and some are missing; sequencing was by immunoSEQ multiplex PCR. This table holds tens of thousands of clones, approximately 90% found once. The sequencing here drew on CD4+ or CD8+ T cells sorted from blood, taken in a trial of the OX40 agonist ivuxolimab. Receptors were obtained from an adult with an advanced solid tumor such as melanoma, head and neck, liver or kidney cancer.

In nucleotides, the CDR3 is TGTGCCAGCACCCCCTGGGGGTCGAACACCGGGGAGCTGTTTTTT. Amino acids: CASTPWGSNTGELFF. The V gene is TRBV28, the J gene TRBJ2-2, with D perhaps given as TRBD1 or TRBD2 (5 bases each). CDR1 and CDR2 (germline): MDHEN, SYDVKM. V was shortened by 7 bases and J by 0 bases, with 12 bases between the two germline ends. The CDR3 contains 15 residues.

The chain combines TRBV27 with TRBJ2-2; the D gene is possibly TRBD1 (5 bases). CDR3 length equals 14 residues. Trimming pared 5 bases from V and 7 bases from J, leaving 14 bases between. Per germline, CDR1 MNHEY and CDR2 SMNVEV (reference sequence). This CDR3 is CASSETGAGGELFF. CDR3 sequence (DNA): TGTGCCAGCAGTGAAACTGGGGCTGGCGGGGAGCTGTTTTTT.

CDR3 DNA sequence: TGTGCCAGCAGCTTGGCCGGGGTGTACGATGAGCAGTTCTTC. Amino acid sequence: CASSLAGVYDEQFF. The chain employs TRBV5-4 and TRBJ2-1; perhaps TRBD2 as D (5 bases). Germline V gives CDR1 SGHNT, CDR2 YYREEE (reference sequence). V gave up 0 bases and J gave up 8 bases, with 12 bases separating them. The CDR3 totals 14 residues.

The V and J genes are TRBV6-5 and TRBJ2-1; D uncertain. Looked up from germline, CDR1 is MNHEY and CDR2 is SVGAGI. CDR3 size: 15 residues. The V and J ends lost 2 bases and 2 bases respectively, with 10 bases between them. Here the CDR3 reads CASSYGDGTYNEQFF. The CDR3, as DNA: TGTGCCAGCAGTTACGGCGACGGTACCTACAATGAGCAGTTCTTC.

A word on this clone: Additional DNA sequences in this sample encode the identical CDR3. The J gene is TRBJ2-7, the V gene TRBV7-2; 7 nucleotides align to TRBD2. J was trimmed by 2 bases and V by 5 bases; bases with no gene match: 15. This CDR3 comprises 17 residues. Germline loops: CDR1 SGHTA, CDR2 FQGNSA. This chain's CDR3 is CASSPRTWASGTYEQYF. In DNA form, the CDR3 reads TGTGCCAGCAGCCCAAGGACATGGGCTAGCGGAACCTACGAGCAGTACTTC.

The V call is TRBV5-8, the J call TRBJ1-5; a possible D gene is TRBD1 (5 bases). The CDR3 runs 16 residues. CDR1 and CDR2 from the germline V gene are SGHTS and YDEGEE. V dropped 3 bases and J dropped 7 bases, with 20 bases sitting between them. CDR3 coding DNA: TGTGCCAGCAGCTCAACGTTAATGGGGGATCTCCAGCCCCAGCATTTT. Its translation: CASSSTLMGDLQPQHF.

This chain uses TRBV21-1 with TRBJ1-3; the table calls TRBD1, which could not be checked here. TRBV21-1 is listed as a pseudogene. The CDR3 contains 20 residues. Here the CDR3 reads CASSLITGFVRIRTGNTIYF. The CDR3 DNA reads TGTGCCAGCAGCCTTATAACAGGGTTCGTACGTATTCGAACTGGAAACACCATATATTTT.

This chain links TRBV2 with TRBJ2-1; D may match TRBD1 or TRBD2 (5 bases each). Germline lookup yields CDR1 SNHLY and CDR2 FYNNEI. The V and J ends lost 6 bases and 0 bases respectively, with 15 bases between them. The CDR3 totals 16 residues. This chain's CDR3 is CASRGVLGDSYNEQFF. CDR3 sequence (DNA): TGTGCCAGCAGGGGGGTCCTCGGCGACTCCTACAATGAGCAGTTCTTC.

This chain connects TRBV11-2 to TRBJ2-1; D is ambiguous. The CDR3 is 13 residues long. Per germline, CDR1 SGHAT and CDR2 FQNNGV. Trimming removed 5 bases at V and 4 bases at J, with 9 bases between. The CDR3 DNA reads as TGTGCCAGCAGCCTGAACGCGTACAATGAGCAGTTCTTC. Residues: CASSLNAYNEQFF. Variable domain in full (rest from reference TRBV11-2 and TRBJ2-1): EAGVAQSPRYKIIEKRQSVAFWCNPISGHATLYWYQQILGQGPKLLIQFQNNGVVDDSQLPKDRFSAERLKGVDSTLKIQPAKLEDSAVYLCASSLNAYNEQFFGPGTRLTVL.